The 5 T cell receptor beta chains below all came from one sample that was sequenced in a study of blood T cell repertoires in COVID-19. Sequencing used immunoSEQ multiplex PCR; TCRdb keeps in-frame clones, though not all of them. The sample holds about 150,000 clones, about 83% seen once. Sequencing input: peripheral blood. The receptor source for this set is a woman of 80 years or more with acute or convalescent COVID-19.

V and J are TRBV5-1 and TRBJ2-5; 9 bases agree with TRBD2. CDR1 and CDR2 from the germline V gene are SGHRS and YFSETQ. The J segment lost 4 bases and the V segment lost 4 bases, leaving 5 bases of the junction unmatched. The CDR3 extends over 14 amino acids. CDR3 sequence: CASSDLAGTETQYF. In DNA form, the CDR3 reads TGCGCCAGCAGCGATCTAGCGGGAACAGAGACCCAGTACTTC.

This chain links TRBV2 with TRBJ1-5; D not certain. CDR3 length: 14 amino acids. V gave up 2 bases and J gave up 7 bases, with 12 bases separating them. Germline CDR1 and CDR2: SNHLY and FYNNEI. Here the CDR3 reads CASSETGIGQPQHF. CDR3 nucleotide sequence: TGTGCCAGCAGTGAAACCGGGATCGGGCAGCCCCAGCATTTT.

The chain joins TRBV11-1 to TRBJ2-7, with D hard to call. The CDR3 is 12 amino acids. Germline V gene data show CDR1 as SGHAT and CDR2 as FQDESV (reference sequence). Trimming took off 5 bases at V and 0 bases at J, with 5 bases between the two ends. The CDR3 here is CASSPSSYEQYF. CDR3 DNA: TGTGCCAGCAGCCCGAGCTCCTACGAGCAGTACTTC.

This clone was recorded once. This chain uses TRBV28 with TRBJ1-6; TRBD1 aligns across 7 bases. The CDR3 is made up of 15 amino acids. The V and J ends lost 6 bases and 7 bases, in that order; junction bases with no gene match: 9. Germline V gives CDR1 MDHEN, CDR2 SYDVKM. This chain's CDR3 is CASSLPQGMNSPLHF. For the CDR3, the DNA is TGTGCCAGCAGCCTGCCACAGGGGATGAATTCACCCCTCCACTTT.

The chain links TRBV19 to TRBJ2-7; 7 positions agree with TRBD1. Trimming took 6 bases from V and 0 from J; bases not matched to a gene: 5. The CDR3 is 14 residues long. The germline gives CDR1 LNHDA, CDR2 SQIVND (reference sequence). The CDR3 DNA is TGTGCCAGTAGCTCCCGGGACAGCTCCTACGAGCAGTACTTC. This translates into CASSSRDSSYEQYF.